This T cell receptor (beta chain) was identified in a study of CD4+ T cells in melanoma. Concerning this clone itself: As yet, its antigen is unknown.

V lost 6 bases, J lost 6 bases, and 9 bases stayed unmatched. CDR1 and CDR2 from the germline V gene are KGHSH and LQKENI. The CDR3 has 15 residues. Findings and limits, study-wide: A reported correlation linked neoantigen-specific CD4+ T cells to CD8+, macrophage and B cell function. Neoantigen-specific CD4+ T cells in melanoma reportedly had diverse differentiation states.

Repertoires were generated with immunoSEQ multiplex PCR, while TCRdb's copy carries only in-frame clones and drops some. The data show 40,000 to 50,000 clones, 85% to 90% seen once. This receptor was taken from a human donor with melanoma. What was sequenced was peripheral blood. The chain employs TRBV18 and TRBJ2-2, with 8 bases matching TRBD1. This CDR3 reads CASSSTGANAGELFF. Here the CDR3 DNA reads TGTGCCAGCTCCTCGACAGGGGCCAACGCCGGGGAGCTGTTTTTT.